This T cell receptor (beta chain) emerged from a study of control samples from healthy donors and cancer patients. The CDR3 has 17 amino acids. V shed 3 bases and J shed 1 base, with 19 bases lying between them. Germline V gene lookup returns CDR1 DFQATT and CDR2 SNEGSKA (reference sequence). Libraries were prepared by immunoSEQ multiplex PCR; TCRdb keeps only in-frame clonotypes and omits some of them. The sample gives 100,000 to 120,000 clones, around 87% of which show up once; about 3.7% is in the top ten. The TCR was taken from an older woman with lung cancer. The chain has TRBV20-1 and TRBJ1-3; D gene ambiguous. The sample taken for sequencing was PBMCs. In nucleotides, the CDR3 is TGCAGTGCTAGTTACGGACTTACGACGATATCTGGAAACACCATATATTTT. This translates into CSASYGLTTISGNTIYF.